The rows below give T cell receptor beta chains drawn from one sample of a study of molecular identifiers for immune sequencing clone quantification. Using its own MiXCR run on the PCR reads, TCRdb lists one record per CDR3 protein. The sample contains more than 450,000 distinct CDR3 sequences, about 22% of which appear only once. The source material was naive CD8+ T cells from blood, with Jurkat cell RNA spiked in. The receptors shown here come from a human donor in good health. Some libraries in this study had Jurkat cell RNA spiked in. CDR3s include the opening cysteine and the closing phenylalanine or tryptophan. D genes are given only for firm matches. Clone sizes are given selectively: once, few, many, or a class where the clone is expanded.

j_call	d_call	clone_size	v_call	cdr3_nt	cdr3_aa
TRBJ2-5	TRBD2	many	TRBV13	TGTGCCAGCAGCTTAGGCCCAATGGGGGGGATGATGGAGACCCAGTACTTC	CASSLGPMGGMMETQYF
TRBJ1-1	TRBD1	many	TRBV7-9	TGTGCCAGCAGCTTTTCAGGGGGCTTGCCTGAAGCTTTCTTT	CASSFSGGLPEAFF
TRBJ1-1	NA	NA	TRBV6-5	TGTACCAGCAGTTTAGACAGACCAGAAAACACTGAAGCTTTCTTT	CTSSLDRPENTEAFF
TRBJ2-1	TRBD2	few	TRBV28	TGTGCCAGCAGTTTCGATAGCGGGGACTACAATGAGCAGTTCTTC	CASSFDSGDYNEQFF
TRBJ2-5	NA	NA	TRBV7-2	TGTGCCAGTGGAGCCGGGGCTAGCTCGGGTTACTTC	CASGAGASSGYF
TRBJ2-4	TRBD2	many	TRBV27	TGTGCCAGCAGTCCCGGGGTAGCGGGAGCTCCAATAGCCAAAAACATTCAGTACTTC	CASSPGVAGAPIAKNIQYF
TRBJ1-1	NA	few	TRBV6-2/TRBV6-3	TGTGCCAGCAGTTTCCCACCCGATGAAGCTTTCTTT	CASSFPPDEAFF
TRBJ2-3	TRBD2	many	TRBV20-1	TGCAGTGCTGCTCGGACTAGCGGGAGCACAGATACGCAGTATTTT	CSAARTSGSTDTQYF
TRBJ2-2	NA	many	TRBV6-5	TGTGCCAGCAGTCACGGTGGCACCGGGGAGCTGTTTTTT	CASSHGGTGELFF
TRBJ2-7	NA	NA	TRBV5-6	TGTGCCAGCAGCTTGGAGTACAGCTCCTACGAGCAGTACTTC	CASSLEYSSYEQYF
TRBJ2-1	NA	many	TRBV24-1	TGTGCCACCAGTGAAGGGCAGGTGTCCTACAATGAGCAGTTCTTC	CATSEGQVSYNEQFF
TRBJ2-3	TRBD2	many	TRBV7-6	TGTGCCAGCAGGGTACTAGCGGGGGGCGGGATCCCCACAGATACGCAGTATTTT	CASRVLAGGGIPTDTQYF
TRBJ1-4	NA	NA	TRBV7-8	TGTGCCAGCAGCTTAAGTTGTCGAGAGAGGAGGGAAAAACTGTTTTTT	CASSLSCRERREKLFF
TRBJ2-5	TRBD2	few	TRBV7-2	TGTGCCAGCAGCTTAGGAACTAGCGGGGGGTCGTTGGAGACCCAGTACTTC	CASSLGTSGGSLETQYF
TRBJ2-3	TRBD1	NA	TRBV6-5	TGTGCCAGCAGTTACCGATACGGGACAGGGCTGGCGGCAGATACGCAGTATTTT	CASSYRYGTGLAADTQYF
TRBJ2-3	TRBD2	few	TRBV18	TGTGCCAGCTCACTTCCCCCTCGGACTAGCGTATCCTCAGATACGCAGTATTTT	CASSLPPRTSVSSDTQYF
TRBJ2-7	TRBD2	few	TRBV11-2	TGTGCCAGCAGCTTGGGACTAGCGGGAGTGTTGGAGCAGTACTTC	CASSLGLAGVLEQYF
TRBJ1-5	TRBD1	many	TRBV12-3/TRBV12-4	TGTGCCAGCAGCTCTTTGACAGGGAAGCTCTATAGCAATCAGCCCCAGCATTTT	CASSSLTGKLYSNQPQHF
TRBJ1-5	NA	NA	TRBV6-1	TGTGCCAGCAGTGCTTGGGATAGCAATCAGCCCCGGCATTTT	CASSAWDSNQPRHF
TRBJ2-7	NA	NA	TRBV12-3/TRBV12-4	TGTGCCAGCAGGGCCGGGAGTAGGGATTACGAGCAGTACTTC	CASRAGSRDYEQYF
TRBJ1-2	NA	few	TRBV5-1	TGCGCCAGCAGCCCCTCCCCGACAGTATCTAACTATGGCTACACCTTC	CASSPSPTVSNYGYTF
TRBJ1-4	NA	NA	TRBV20-1	TGCAGTGCTATTCCGACAGCAACTAATGAAAAACTGTTTTTT	CSAIPTATNEKLFF
TRBJ2-3	NA	NA	TRBV27	TGTACCAGCATCAACACAGGGCAGGGCCGCACAGATACGCAGTGTTTT	CTSINTGQGRTDTQCF
TRBJ1-1	TRBD1	many	TRBV7-2	TGTGCCAGCAGCTTATCGGACAGGGAGCTTGAAGCTTTCTTT	CASSLSDRELEAFF
TRBJ2-7	TRBD1	many	TRBV29-1	TGCAGCGTTGAAGTCCGGGACAGCCACTACGAGCAGTACTTC	CSVEVRDSHYEQYF
TRBJ1-4	NA	many	TRBV30	TGTGCCTGGAGCGACGGAACTAATGAAAAACTGTTTTTT	CAWSDGTNEKLFF
TRBJ1-2	NA	many	TRBV10-3	TGTGCCATCGGACGTAGCTATGGCTACACCTTC	CAIGRSYGYTF
TRBJ2-3	NA	few	TRBV2	TGTGCCAGCACCCTGGGGGATTTT	CASTLGDF
TRBJ2-7	NA	NA	TRBV7-9	TGTGCCAGCAGCTTAGTCCTGGGCAGAGACTACGAGCAGTACTTC	CASSLVLGRDYEQYF
TRBJ1-1	NA	NA	TRBV4-3	TGCGCCAGCAGCCAAGGTCCGTCGGTGTTGGGAACGAACACTGAAGCTTTCTTT	CASSQGPSVLGTNTEAFF
TRBJ2-7	TRBD2	NA	TRBV10-3	TGTGCCCCCGCGGGGGTGCAGTACTTC	CAPAGVQYF
TRBJ2-2	TRBD1	NA	TRBV20-1	TGCAGTGCTGAGAGACAGGGTAGTTCCACCGGGGAGCTGTTTTTT	CSAERQGSSTGELFF
TRBJ1-1	NA	few	TRBV7-9	TGTGCCAGCAGCACACGCAGGGAGAGTCTGCATCTTGAAGCTTTCTTT	CASSTRRESLHLEAFF
TRBJ2-3	TRBD2	few	TRBV15	TGTGCCACCAGCAGAGACCAGACTAGCGGTGGTACAGATACGCAGTATTTT	CATSRDQTSGGTDTQYF
TRBJ1-3	NA	few	TRBV29-1	TGCAGCGTCGAAACAGGGCCTGGAAACACCATATATTTT	CSVETGPGNTIYF
TRBJ2-7	NA	many	TRBV4-2	TGTGCCAGCAGCCAAGAGGCGCTCGGGGCTTACGAGCAGTACTTC	CASSQEALGAYEQYF
TRBJ2-3	TRBD2	many	TRBV12-5	TGTGCTAGTGGTTTGCCACGCGACCAACTAGCGGGGGGTACAGATACGCAGTATTTT	CASGLPRDQLAGGTDTQYF
TRBJ2-2	NA	many	TRBV4-1	TGCGCCAGCAGCCAAGTGGCTCTGAACACCGGGGAGCTGTTTTTT	CASSQVALNTGELFF
TRBJ2-7	TRBD1	few	TRBV6-1	TGTGCCAGCAGTCGCCCGGGACAGCCCTACGAGCAGTACTTC	CASSRPGQPYEQYF
TRBJ1-2	NA	many	TRBV27	TGTGCCAGCAGTTTATCAGGAGGGAGCGGCTACACCTTC	CASSLSGGSGYTF
TRBJ2-1	NA	NA	TRBV20-1	TGCAGTGCTAGAGATCAAGGGGGGTTTGAGCAGTTCTTC	CSARDQGGFEQFF
TRBJ2-7	NA	NA	TRBV25-1	TGTGCCAGCAGTGGATACCCTAGTCTGGTCTTCCTCTTTTGCGAGCAGTACTTC	CASSGYPSLVFLFCEQYF
TRBJ1-1	TRBD1	many	TRBV20-1	TGCAGTGCTAGCGGACAGGGCTTCTCTGAAGCTTTCTTT	CSASGQGFSEAFF